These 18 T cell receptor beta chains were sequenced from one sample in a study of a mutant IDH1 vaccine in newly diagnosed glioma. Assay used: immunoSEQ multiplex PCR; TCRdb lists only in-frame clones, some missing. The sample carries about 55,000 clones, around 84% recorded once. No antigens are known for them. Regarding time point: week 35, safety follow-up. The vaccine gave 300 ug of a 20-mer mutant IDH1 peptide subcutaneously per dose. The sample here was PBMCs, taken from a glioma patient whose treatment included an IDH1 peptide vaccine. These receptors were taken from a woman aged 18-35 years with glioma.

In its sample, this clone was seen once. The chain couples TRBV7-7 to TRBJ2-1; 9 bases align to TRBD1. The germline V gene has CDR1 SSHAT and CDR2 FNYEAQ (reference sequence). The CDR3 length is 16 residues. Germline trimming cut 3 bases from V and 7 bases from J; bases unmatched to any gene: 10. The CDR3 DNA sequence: TGTGCCAGCAGCTTTTCAGGGACAGGGCGGCAGAATGAGCAGTTCTTC. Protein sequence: CASSFSGTGRQNEQFF.

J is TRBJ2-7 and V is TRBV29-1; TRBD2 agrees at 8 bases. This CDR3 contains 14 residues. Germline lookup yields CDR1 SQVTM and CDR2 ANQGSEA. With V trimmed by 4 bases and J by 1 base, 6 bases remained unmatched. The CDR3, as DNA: TGCAGCGTTGGGTTACTAGCGGTTTCCTACGAGCAGTACTTC. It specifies CSVGLLAVSYEQYF.

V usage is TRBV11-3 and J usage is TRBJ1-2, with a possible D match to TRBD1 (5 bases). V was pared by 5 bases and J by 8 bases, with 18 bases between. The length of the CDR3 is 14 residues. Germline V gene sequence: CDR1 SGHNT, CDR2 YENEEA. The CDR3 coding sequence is TGTGCCAGCAGCCCAGGTTGGGGCAGGGAAGGCTACACCTTC. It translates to CASSPGWGREGYTF.

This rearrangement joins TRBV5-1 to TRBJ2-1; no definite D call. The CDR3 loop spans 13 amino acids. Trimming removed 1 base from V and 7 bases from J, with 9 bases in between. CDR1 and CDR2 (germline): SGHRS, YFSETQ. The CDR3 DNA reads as TGCGCCAGCAGCTTGCTCGAAGTTAATGAGCAGTTCTTC. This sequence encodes CASSLLEVNEQFF.

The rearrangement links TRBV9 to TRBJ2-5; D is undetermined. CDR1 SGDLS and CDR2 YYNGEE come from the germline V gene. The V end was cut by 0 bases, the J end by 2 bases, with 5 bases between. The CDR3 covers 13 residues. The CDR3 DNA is TGTGCCAGCAGCGTAGGACTGCAAGAGACCCAGTACTTC. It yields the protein CASSVGLQETQYF.

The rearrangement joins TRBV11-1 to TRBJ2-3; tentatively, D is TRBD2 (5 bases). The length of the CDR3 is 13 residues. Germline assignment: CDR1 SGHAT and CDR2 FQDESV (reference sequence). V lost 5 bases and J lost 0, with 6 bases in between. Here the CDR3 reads CASSRGSTDTQYF. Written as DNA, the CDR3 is TGTGCCAGCAGCCGCGGGAGCACAGATACGCAGTATTTT.

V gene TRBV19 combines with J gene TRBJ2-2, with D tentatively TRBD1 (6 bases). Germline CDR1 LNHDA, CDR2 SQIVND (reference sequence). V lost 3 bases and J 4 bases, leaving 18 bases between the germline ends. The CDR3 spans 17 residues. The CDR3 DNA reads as TGTGCCAGTAGTATGCCAGGGGTCATAGGGGTCACCGGGGAGCTGTTTTTT. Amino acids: CASSMPGVIGVTGELFF.

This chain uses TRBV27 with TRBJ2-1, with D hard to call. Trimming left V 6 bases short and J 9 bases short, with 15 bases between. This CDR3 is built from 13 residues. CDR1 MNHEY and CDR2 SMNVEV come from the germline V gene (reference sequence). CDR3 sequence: CASSRGPICEQFF. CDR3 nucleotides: TGTGCCAGCAGCCGCGGACCGATATGTGAGCAGTTCTTC.

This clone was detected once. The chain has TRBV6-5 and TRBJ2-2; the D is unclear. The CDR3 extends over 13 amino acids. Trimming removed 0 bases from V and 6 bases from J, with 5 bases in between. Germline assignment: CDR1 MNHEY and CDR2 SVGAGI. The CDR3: CASSYSEAGELFF. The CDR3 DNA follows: TGTGCCAGCAGTTACTCGGAAGCCGGGGAGCTGTTTTTT.

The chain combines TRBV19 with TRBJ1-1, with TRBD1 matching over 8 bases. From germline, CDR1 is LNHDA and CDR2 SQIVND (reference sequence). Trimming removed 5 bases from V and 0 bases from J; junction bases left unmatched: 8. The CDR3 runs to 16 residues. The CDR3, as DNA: TGTGCCAGTAGTCTGAGGACAGGGAATTTGAACACTGAAGCTTTCTTT. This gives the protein CASSLRTGNLNTEAFF.

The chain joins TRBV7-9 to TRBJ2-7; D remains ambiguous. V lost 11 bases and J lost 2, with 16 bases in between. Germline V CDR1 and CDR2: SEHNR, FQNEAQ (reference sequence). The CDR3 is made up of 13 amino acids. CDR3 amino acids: CAGRQDLTYEQYF. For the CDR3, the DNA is TGTGCCGGTCGGCAGGACCTAACCTACGAGCAGTACTTC.

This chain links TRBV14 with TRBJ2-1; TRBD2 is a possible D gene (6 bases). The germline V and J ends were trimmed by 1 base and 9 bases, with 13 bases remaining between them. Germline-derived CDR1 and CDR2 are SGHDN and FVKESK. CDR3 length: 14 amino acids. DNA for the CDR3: TGTGCCAGCAGCCAAGTAGGAGGGGCGGCTGAGCAGTTCTTC. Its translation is CASSQVGGAAEQFF.

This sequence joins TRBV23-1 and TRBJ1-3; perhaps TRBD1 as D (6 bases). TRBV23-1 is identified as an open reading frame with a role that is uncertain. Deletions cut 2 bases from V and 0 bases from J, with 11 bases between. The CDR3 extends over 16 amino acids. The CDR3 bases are TGCGCCAGCAGTCAACCCACAGGGAGCTCTGGAAACACCATATATTTT. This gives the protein CASSQPTGSSGNTIYF.

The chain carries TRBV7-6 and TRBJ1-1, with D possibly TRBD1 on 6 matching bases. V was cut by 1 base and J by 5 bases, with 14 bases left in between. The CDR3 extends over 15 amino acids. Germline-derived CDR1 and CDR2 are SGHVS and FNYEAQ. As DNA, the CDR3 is TGTGCCAGCAGCTTAGGAGGAGGGGGAGGAACTGAAGCTTTCTTT. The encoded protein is CASSLGGGGGTEAFF.

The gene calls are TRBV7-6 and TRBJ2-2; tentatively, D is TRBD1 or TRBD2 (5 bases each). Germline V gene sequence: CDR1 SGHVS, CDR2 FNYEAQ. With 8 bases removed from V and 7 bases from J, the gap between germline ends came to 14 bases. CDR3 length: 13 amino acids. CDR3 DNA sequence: TGTGCCAGCCGGGGCGGGTTTGGCGGGGAGCTGTTTTTT. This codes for CASRGGFGGELFF.

CDR3 bases: TGTGCCAGCAGTTCGCTAGGGGCCTACGAGCAGTACTTC. Protein sequence: CASSSLGAYEQYF. The chain couples TRBV27 to TRBJ2-7, with D possibly being TRBD1 (5 bases). The length of the CDR3 is 13 residues. Germline V gene sequence: CDR1 MNHEY, CDR2 SMNVEV (reference sequence). Trimming shortened V by 4 bases and J by 2 bases, and 9 bases separated the two germline ends.

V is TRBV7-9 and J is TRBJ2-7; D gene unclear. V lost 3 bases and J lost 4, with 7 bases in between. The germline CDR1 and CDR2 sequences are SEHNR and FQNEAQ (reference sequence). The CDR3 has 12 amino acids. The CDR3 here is CASSLISYEQYF. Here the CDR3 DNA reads TGTGCCAGCAGCTTGATCAGTTACGAGCAGTACTTC.

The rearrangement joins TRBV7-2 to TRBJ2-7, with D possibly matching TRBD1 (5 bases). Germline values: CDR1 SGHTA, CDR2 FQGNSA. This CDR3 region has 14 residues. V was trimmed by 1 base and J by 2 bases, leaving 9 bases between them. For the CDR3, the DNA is TGTGCCAGCAGCTTAGTTTCAGGGCCCTACGAGCAGTACTTC. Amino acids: CASSLVSGPYEQYF.